These 5 T cell receptor beta chains were sequenced from one sample in a study of blood T cell repertoires in COVID-19. The method was immunoSEQ multiplex PCR; TCRdb's version includes in-frame clones alone and lacks a portion of them. The sample yields under 450,000 clones, around 91% seen once. The sequenced sample consisted of peripheral blood. These receptors originate from a woman aged 40 to 50 with COVID-19, enrolled during active disease.

The chain combines TRBV27 with TRBJ2-7; 8 positions agree with TRBD1. The CDR3 spans 14 residues. V dropped 6 bases and J dropped 4; count of bases not matched to a gene: 8. Germline V gene sequence: CDR1 MNHEY, CDR2 SMNVEV (reference sequence). CDR3 residues: CASSYRGALYEQYF. The CDR3 nucleotides read TGTGCCAGCAGCTACAGGGGGGCCCTTTACGAGCAGTACTTC.

V gene TRBV7-9 combines with J gene TRBJ1-1; no clear D gene. V was shortened by 6 bases and J by 1 base, with 9 bases between the two germline ends. Germline CDR1 and CDR2: SEHNR and FQNEAQ (reference sequence). This CDR3 has 13 residues. The CDR3 loop is CASRPGGNTEAFF. The CDR3 coding sequence is TGTGCCAGCAGACCCGGAGGGAACACTGAAGCTTTCTTT.

The J gene is TRBJ1-3, the V gene TRBV5-6, with D unclear. Deletions cut 5 bases from V and 0 bases from J, with 12 bases between. Looked up from germline, CDR1 is SGHDT and CDR2 is YYEEEE. There are 15 residues in the CDR3. CDR3 nucleotide sequence: TGTGCCAGCAGGCATACTGCTAGCTCTGGAAACACCATATATTTT. This sequence encodes CASRHTASSGNTIYF.

The chain links TRBV5-8 to TRBJ2-3; the match to TRBD2 covers 10 bases. There are 16 residues in the CDR3. The trim removed 4 bases at V and 2 bases at J, leaving 7 bases unmatched. Per germline, CDR1 SGHTS and CDR2 YDEGEE. CDR3: CASSTSSGGVTDTQYF. The CDR3 DNA follows: TGTGCCAGCAGCACTTCTAGCGGGGGCGTCACAGATACGCAGTATTTT.

The chain is built from TRBV27 and TRBJ1-3; 8 bases line up with TRBD1. The length of the CDR3 is 15 residues. The junction had 4 bases not matched to a gene; V was cut back by 6 bases and J by 0 bases. Germline lookup yields CDR1 MNHEY and CDR2 SMNVEV (reference sequence). The CDR3 protein is CASSLTGGSGNTIYF. The CDR3 DNA reads TGTGCCAGCAGCCTCACAGGGGGCTCTGGAAACACCATATATTTT.